Listed below are T cell receptor beta chains from one sample, sequenced in a study of CD8 T cells in ankylosing spondylitis. Using its own MiXCR run on the 5' RACE reads, TCRdb lists one record per CDR3 protein. The sample includes about 210,000 distinct CDR3 sequences, roughly 6.6% seen only once; the top ten take around 14%. The material sequenced was blood, either unsorted or a sorted T cell fraction (not recorded which). Receptors were obtained from a male donor with ankylosing spondylitis. CDR3s include the opening cysteine and the closing phenylalanine or tryptophan. D genes are given only for firm matches. Where a row states a size, it is once, few, many or the class of an expanded clone; other rows omit it.

j_call d_call clone_size v_call cdr3_nt cdr3_aa
TRBJ2-7 TRBD2 many TRBV7-2 TGTGCCAGCAGCAGACCTAGCGGGAGATACCCCTACGAGCAGTACTTC CASSRPSGRYPYEQYF
TRBJ1-5 . . TRBV4-3 TGCGCCAGCAGCCAAGATAGACTCGAGGGGTTACAGCCCCAGCATTTT CASSQDRLEGLQPQHF
TRBJ2-5 . many TRBV7-9 TGTGCCAGCAGCTCCAGGAGGGGGCTCCAAGAGACCCAGTACTTC CASSSRRGLQETQYF
TRBJ1-1 . many TRBV10-3 TGTGCCATCAGTGAGTCATACGGTTCAGGAGACACTGAAGCTTTCTTT CAISESYGSGDTEAFF
TRBJ2-1 TRBD2 few TRBV6-2/TRBV6-3 TGTGTCAGCAGTTATTTAAGCGGGATAAGGAATGAGCAGTTCTTC CVSSYLSGIRNEQFF
TRBJ2-3 TRBD2 many TRBV10-2 TGCGCCAGCAGTGAGTGGCTAGCGGGCGCAGATACGCAGTATTTT CASSEWLAGADTQYF
TRBJ2-2 . many TRBV4-1 TGCGCCAGCAGCCAAACTACCCCCGGGGAGCTGTTTTTT CASSQTTPGELFF
TRBJ1-1 . many TRBV14 TGTGCCAGCAGCCTCGGGGCACGGACTGAAGCTTTCTTT CASSLGARTEAFF
TRBJ2-3 . few TRBV7-2 TGTGCCAGCAGCCATTCTAGGGGGGCGCAGTATTTT CASSHSRGAQYF
TRBJ2-1 TRBD2 . TRBV4-3 TGCGCCAGCAGCCAAAGAGGACTAGCGGGGGGCCGGCCGAGGTACAATGAGCAGTTCTTC CASSQRGLAGGRPRYNEQFF
TRBJ2-5 TRBD2 . TRBV6-2/TRBV6-3 TGTGCCAGCAGTTACATCTCTAGCGGGATTGAGACCCAGTACTTC CASSYISSGIETQYF
TRBJ2-2 TRBD1 many TRBV12-3/TRBV12-4 TGTGCCAGCAGTTTATGGACAGGGGTCACCGGGGAGCTGTTTTTT CASSLWTGVTGELFF
TRBJ2-7 . few TRBV11-1 TGTGCCAGCAGCTTAGGGACGACACGCTACGAGCAGTACTTC CASSLGTTRYEQYF
TRBJ2-2 TRBD1 many TRBV20-1 TGCAGTGCTTCGGACAGGGGGCTCACCGGGGAGCTGTTTTTT CSASDRGLTGELFF
TRBJ2-3 TRBD2 many TRBV4-3 TGCGCCAGCAGCCACTTAGCGGGAGAGGAGGGAGATACGCAGTATTTT CASSHLAGEEGDTQYF